A single sample gave rise to the 11 T cell receptor beta chains below, sequenced in a study of T cell responses to AZD1222 COVID-19 vaccine. TCRdb's copy holds only in-frame clones and misses some; the assay was immunoSEQ multiplex PCR. Seen here are roughly 100,000 clones, about 88% observed once, and the top ten hold more than 9%. The material was peripheral blood, obtained on day 0 of AZD1222 vaccination. These receptors originate from an adult in good health.

The gene calls are TRBV7-6 and TRBJ2-7; TRBD1 is a possible D gene (6 bases). CDR1 and CDR2 from the germline V gene are SGHVS and FNYEAQ. The CDR3 is made up of 13 amino acids. The V and J ends lost 5 bases and 7 bases respectively, with 15 bases between them. DNA for the CDR3: TGTGCCAGCAGCGAACAGGGATGGGGAGAGCAGTACTTC. It yields the protein CASSEQGWGEQYF.

The chain employs TRBV27 and TRBJ1-4; weak D call: TRBD1 (5 bases). CDR3 size: 15 residues. V was clipped by 5 bases and J by 0 bases, with 10 bases between them. CDR1 is MNHEY, CDR2 SMNVEV, per germline (reference sequence). The CDR3 bases are TGTGCCAGCAGTCCCTACAGGTCAACTAATGAAAAACTGTTTTTT. It codes for CASSPYRSTNEKLFF.

The rearrangement joins TRBV5-1 to TRBJ1-6; TRBD1 matches at 9 bases. Per the germline V gene, CDR1 is SGHRS and CDR2 is YFSETQ. After removal of 5 bases from V and 8 bases from J, the junction contained 2 bases not matched to a gene. The CDR3 consists of 13 residues. CDR3 protein: CASSDRGDSPLHF. The CDR3 DNA is TGCGCCAGCAGTGACAGGGGGGATTCACCCCTCCACTTT.

The CDR3 loop is CASSLEGQAIEAFF. CDR3 in DNA: TGTGCCAGCAGCTTAGAGGGACAGGCGATTGAAGCTTTCTTT. The rearrangement joins TRBV7-9 to TRBJ1-1; 8 nucleotides align to TRBD1. CDR1 is SEHNR and CDR2 is FQNEAQ in the germline V gene (reference sequence). This CDR3 region has 14 residues. The ends lost 1 base at V and 7 bases at J; junction bases unmatched: 5.

The V call is TRBV3-1 (or the pseudogene TRBV3-2), the J call TRBJ2-1; the match to TRBD2 covers 8 bases. Germline CDR1 reads LGHDT; CDR2 reads YNNKEL (reference sequence). This CDR3 is 15 amino acids long. V was clipped by 4 bases and J by 5 bases; unmatched bases: 7. The CDR3 region is CASSPPGLGNNEQFF. CDR3 DNA sequence: TGTGCCAGCAGCCCCCCGGGACTAGGAAACAATGAGCAGTTCTTC.

Regarding this clone: The same CDR3 is also encoded by other DNA sequences in this sample. V usage is TRBV7-2 and J usage is TRBJ2-3; D unresolved. Germline CDR1 SGHTA, CDR2 FQGNSA. This CDR3 spans 11 amino acids. V dropped 4 bases and J dropped 5 bases, with 4 bases sitting between them. CDR3 nucleotide sequence: TGTGCCAGCAGCTCGTTAGATACGCAGTATTTT. Amino acids: CASSSLDTQYF.

CDR3 sequence reads: CAWSVVNSPLHF. The CDR3 DNA reads TGTGCCTGGAGTGTGGTTAATTCACCCCTCCACTTT. The V gene is TRBV30, the J gene TRBJ1-6; the D is unclear. Germline CDR1 is GTSNPN and CDR2 is SVGIG (reference sequence). Trimming took 0 bases from V and 6 from J, leaving 3 bases between them. The CDR3 totals 12 residues.

The V and J genes are TRBV3-1 (or the pseudogene TRBV3-2) and TRBJ2-5; perhaps TRBD1 as D (6 bases). V was trimmed by 0 bases and J by 11 bases, leaving 22 bases between them. Germline CDR1 LGHDT, CDR2 YNNKEL (reference sequence). The CDR3 is 16 amino acids. The CDR3 spells CASSQEVGHGSFGQYF. CDR3 nucleotides: TGTGCCAGCAGCCAAGAAGTGGGACACGGATCATTCGGTCAGTACTTC.

The DNA for the CDR3 is TGTGCCAGCAGTTATTCGCCGGGACAGGGGATCTACGAGCAGTACTTC. This encodes CASSYSPGQGIYEQYF. The chain recombines TRBV6-5 with TRBJ2-7, with 10 bases matching TRBD1. Germline CDR1 and CDR2: MNHEY and SVGAGI. With V trimmed by 3 bases and J by 3 bases, 8 bases remained unmatched. There are 16 residues in the CDR3.

The J gene is TRBJ2-5, the V gene TRBV11-2, with TRBD1 identical over 7 bases. There are 17 residues in the CDR3. Per the germline V gene, CDR1 is SGHAT and CDR2 is FQNNGV. V trimming: 1 base; J trimming: 4 bases; junction bases outside the gene matches: 12. The DNA for the CDR3 is TGTGCCAGCAGCTTAGTCCCGACAGGGAGTGGTGTAGAGACCCAGTACTTC. Protein sequence: CASSLVPTGSGVETQYF.

V usage is TRBV3-1 (or the pseudogene TRBV3-2) and J usage is TRBJ1-4; unclear D gene. V lost 5 bases and J 7 bases, leaving 14 bases between the germline ends. Germline V lookup: CDR1 LGHDT, CDR2 YNNKEL (reference sequence). The CDR3 loop spans 14 amino acids. CDR3 bases: TGTGCCAGCAGCATAACGGAGGTGGCTGAAAAACTGTTTTTT. It yields the protein CASSITEVAEKLFF.